The clone carrying this TCR beta chain was detected only once. What it recognizes is unknown. Amplification used 60 Vbeta primers and 13 Jbeta primers. The method was immunoSEQ multiplex PCR; TCRdb's version includes in-frame clones alone and lacks a portion of them. The sample lists about 95,000 clones; around 79% were seen once. CDR1 SGHNT and CDR2 YENEEA come from the germline V gene. Trimming pared 0 bases from V and 6 bases from J, leaving 13 bases between. This CDR3 region has 15 residues. The data were taken from a study of cytomegalovirus exposure and HLA in healthy donors. Study-level findings and limits: It was around 160 TCR beta chains that were listed as cytomegalovirus-associated.

V usage is TRBV11-3 and J usage is TRBJ2-3, with a tentative D call TRBD2 (6 bases). Specimen: PBMCs. This sequence was found in a woman in her thirties or forties in good health and CMV-seronegative. CDR3 DNA: TGTGCCAGCAGCTTAGATCTGGGCGGGGCGGATACGCAGTATTTT. Its translation is CASSLDLGGADTQYF.